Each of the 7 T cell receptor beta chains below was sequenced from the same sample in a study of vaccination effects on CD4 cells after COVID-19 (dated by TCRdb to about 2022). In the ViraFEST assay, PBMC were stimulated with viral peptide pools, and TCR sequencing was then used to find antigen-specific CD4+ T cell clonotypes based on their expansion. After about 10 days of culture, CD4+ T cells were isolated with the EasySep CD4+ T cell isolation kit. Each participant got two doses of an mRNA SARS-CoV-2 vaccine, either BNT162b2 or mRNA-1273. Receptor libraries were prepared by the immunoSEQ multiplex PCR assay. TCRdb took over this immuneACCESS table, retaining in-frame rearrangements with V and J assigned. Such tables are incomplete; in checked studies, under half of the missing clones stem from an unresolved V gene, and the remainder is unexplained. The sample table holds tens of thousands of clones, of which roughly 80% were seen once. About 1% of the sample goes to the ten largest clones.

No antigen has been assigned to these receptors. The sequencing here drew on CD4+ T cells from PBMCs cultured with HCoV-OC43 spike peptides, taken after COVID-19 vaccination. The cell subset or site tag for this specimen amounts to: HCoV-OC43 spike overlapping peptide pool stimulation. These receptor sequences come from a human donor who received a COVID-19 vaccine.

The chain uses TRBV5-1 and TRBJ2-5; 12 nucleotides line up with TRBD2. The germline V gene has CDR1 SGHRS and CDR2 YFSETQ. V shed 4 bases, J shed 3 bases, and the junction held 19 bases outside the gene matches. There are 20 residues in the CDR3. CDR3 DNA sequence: TGCGCCAGCAGCGGTCTAGCGGGGGGGCGACTATCAGGCGGTAAAGAGACCCAGTACTTC. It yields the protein CASSGLAGGRLSGGKETQYF.

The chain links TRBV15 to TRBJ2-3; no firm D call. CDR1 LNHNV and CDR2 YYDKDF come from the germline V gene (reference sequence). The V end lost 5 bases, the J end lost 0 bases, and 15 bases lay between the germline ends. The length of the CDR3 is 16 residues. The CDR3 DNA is TGTGCCACCAGCCCTTGGCTTAAATCTAGCACAGATACGCAGTATTTT. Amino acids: CATSPWLKSSTDTQYF.

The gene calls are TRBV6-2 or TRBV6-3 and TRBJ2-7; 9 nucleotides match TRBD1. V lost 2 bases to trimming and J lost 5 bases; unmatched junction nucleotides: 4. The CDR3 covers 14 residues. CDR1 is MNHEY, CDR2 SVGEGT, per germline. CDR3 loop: CASSYRDREHEQYV. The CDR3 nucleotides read TGTGCCAGCAGTTACCGGGACAGGGAGCACGAGCAGTACGTC.

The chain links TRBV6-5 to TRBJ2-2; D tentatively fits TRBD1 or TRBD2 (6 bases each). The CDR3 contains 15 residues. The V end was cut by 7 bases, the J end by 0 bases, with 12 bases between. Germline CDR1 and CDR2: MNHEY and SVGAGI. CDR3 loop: CASTNGGTNTGELFF. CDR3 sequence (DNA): TGTGCCAGCACAAACGGGGGCACGAACACCGGGGAGCTGTTTTTT.

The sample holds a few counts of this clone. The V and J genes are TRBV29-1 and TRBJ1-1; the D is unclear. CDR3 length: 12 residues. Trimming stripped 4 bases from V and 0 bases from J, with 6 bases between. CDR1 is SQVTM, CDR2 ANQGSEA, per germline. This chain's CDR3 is CSVATLNTEAFF. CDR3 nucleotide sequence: TGCAGCGTTGCCACATTGAACACTGAAGCTTTCTTT.

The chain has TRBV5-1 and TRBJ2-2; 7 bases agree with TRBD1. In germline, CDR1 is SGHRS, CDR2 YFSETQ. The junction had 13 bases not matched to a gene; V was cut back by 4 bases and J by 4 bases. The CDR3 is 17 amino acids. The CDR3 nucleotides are TGCGCCAGCAGCAAAGGACAGGCGACGTCTGGCACCGGGGAGCTGTTTTTT. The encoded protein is CASSKGQATSGTGELFF.

The CDR3 bases are TGTGCCAGCAGCGGGACAGGGACTGAGCAGTTCTTC. This codes for CASSGTGTEQFF. The rearrangement uses TRBV7-9 and TRBJ2-1, with 9 bases matching TRBD1. Trimming at V came to 5 bases and at J to 9 bases, leaving 2 bases not matched to a gene. CDR1 and CDR2 from the germline V gene are SEHNR and FQNEAQ (reference sequence). The CDR3 extends over 12 amino acids. Looking up the rest from reference TRBV7-9 and TRBJ2-1 gives the full variable domain: DTGVSQNPRHKITKRGQNVTFRCDPISEHNRLYWYRQTLGQGPEFLTYFQNEAQLEKSRLLSDRFSAERPKGSFSTLEIQRTEQGDSAMYLCASSGTGTEQFFGPGTRLTVL.